These T cell receptor beta chains were read from a single sample in a study of blood T cell repertoires in COVID-19. Sequencing was performed with immunoSEQ multiplex PCR; in TCRdb, only in-frame clones are kept and a portion is missing. The data show some 250,000 clones, around 87% seen once. The sequenced sample was peripheral blood. The receptors were sampled from a man between 60 and 70 years old who had recovered from COVID-19. Each CDR3 is given with its conserved first and last residue. A D gene is named only where the DNA matches it firmly. The size of a clone is reported for some rows only, either as once, few or many, or as a class for expanded clones.

CDR3 length: 16
D gene: NA
clone size: NA
V gene: TRBV4-1
J gene: TRBJ2-3
CDR3 DNA: TGCGCCAGCAGCCAAGAGGGTCCGGGGGGCACAGATACGCAGTATTTT
CDR3 protein: CASSQEGPGGTDTQYF

CDR3 length: 12
D gene: NA
clone size: NA
V gene: TRBV27
J gene: TRBJ1-1
CDR3 DNA: TGTGCCAGCAGTTTAGTTGGCAGGGAAGCTTTCTTT
CDR3 protein: CASSLVGREAFF

CDR3 length: 16
D gene: TRBD2
clone size: NA
V gene: TRBV7-7
J gene: TRBJ2-3
CDR3 DNA: TGTGCCAGCAGCTCGGGACTAGCAGAAAGCACAGATACGCAGTATTTT
CDR3 protein: CASSSGLAESTDTQYF

CDR3 length: 14
D gene: NA
clone size: once
V gene: TRBV12-5
J gene: TRBJ2-5
CDR3 DNA: TGTGCTAGTGGTGCCGGGACTTACCAAGAGACCCAGTACTTC
CDR3 protein: CASGAGTYQETQYF

CDR3 length: 17
D gene: NA
clone size: NA
V gene: TRBV19
J gene: TRBJ1-4
CDR3 DNA: TGTGCCAGTAGTATAGTATACAGGCCCCCTTTCGGTGAAAAACTGTTTTTT
CDR3 protein: CASSIVYRPPFGEKLFF

CDR3 length: 15
D gene: NA
clone size: NA
V gene: TRBV6-6
J gene: TRBJ1-5
CDR3 DNA: TGTGCCAGCAGTTACTCGGGCAGAAACAATCAGCCCCAGCATTTT
CDR3 protein: CASSYSGRNNQPQHF

CDR3 length: 16
D gene: NA
clone size: NA
V gene: TRBV9
J gene: TRBJ2-2
CDR3 DNA: TGTGCCAGCAGCGTATCCCCCCCAGGGGTACCCGGGGAGCTGTTTTTT
CDR3 protein: CASSVSPPGVPGELFF

CDR3 length: 15
D gene: TRBD1
clone size: few
V gene: TRBV5-1
J gene: TRBJ2-2
CDR3 DNA: TGCGCCAGCAGCTTGACAGGGGGCGCCACCGGGGAGCTGTTTTTT
CDR3 protein: CASSLTGGATGELFF

CDR3 length: 13
D gene: NA
clone size: NA
V gene: TRBV5-4
J gene: TRBJ2-2
CDR3 DNA: TGTGCCAGCAGCTTTTCGGGAACCGGGGAGCTGTTTTTT
CDR3 protein: CASSFSGTGELFF

CDR3 length: 13
D gene: NA
clone size: few
V gene: TRBV6-4
J gene: TRBJ2-2
CDR3 DNA: TGTGCCAGCAGTGACTCCTACACCGGGGAGCTGTTTTTT
CDR3 protein: CASSDSYTGELFF

CDR3 length: 16
D gene: TRBD1
clone size: NA
V gene: TRBV19
J gene: TRBJ2-1
CDR3 DNA: TGTGCCAGTAGAAGGACAGGGTCGAGAAGCTACAATGAGCAGTTCTTC
CDR3 protein: CASRRTGSRSYNEQFF

CDR3 length: 16
D gene: NA
clone size: NA
V gene: TRBV15
J gene: TRBJ1-2
CDR3 DNA: TGTGCCACCAGCAGAGATCGTCAGGGCGCAGACTATGGCTACACCTTC
CDR3 protein: CATSRDRQGADYGYTF

CDR3 length: 13
D gene: NA
clone size: NA
V gene: TRBV19
J gene: TRBJ1-1
CDR3 DNA: TGTGCCAGTAGGGCGGCATTGAGCACTGAAGCTTTCTTT
CDR3 protein: CASRAALSTEAFF

CDR3 length: 15
D gene: NA
clone size: NA
V gene: TRBV28
J gene: TRBJ1-1
CDR3 DNA: TGTGCCAGCAGTTTATTGGGGCGAATGAACACTGAAGCTTTCTTT
CDR3 protein: CASSLLGRMNTEAFF

CDR3 length: 18
D gene: TRBD2
clone size: NA
V gene: TRBV4-1
J gene: TRBJ2-7
CDR3 DNA: TGCGCCAGCAGCCCCCGGGGTAGCGGGGGGTTCTACTCCTACGAGCAGTACTTC
CDR3 protein: CASSPRGSGGFYSYEQYF

CDR3 length: 16
D gene: TRBD2
clone size: NA
V gene: TRBV9
J gene: TRBJ2-1
CDR3 DNA: TGTGCCAGCAGCGGGCTAGCGGGGCCCACCTACAATGAGCAGTTCTTC
CDR3 protein: CASSGLAGPTYNEQFF